The entry below describes one TCR beta chain. Its antigen is unknown. Treatment indicated: approximately nine-day PBMC culture with coronavirus spike peptide pools or control peptides (ViraFEST assay). This record belongs to a study of vaccination and CD4 T cells after COVID-19. The Oncomine TCR Beta short-read assay was what sequenced the DNA obtained from cultured CD4+ T cells. TCRdb re-analysed the PCR reads in MiXCR, keeping a single row per CDR3 protein. The sample lists 11,000 to 15,000 distinct CDR3 sequences, about 50% occurring once. V shed 1 base and J shed 13 bases, with 11 bases lying between them. The CDR3 sequence is 11 residues long. Germline loops: CDR1 SGHTA, CDR2 FQGNSA.

The specimen was CD4+ T cells from blood, cultured in vitro. The sequence came from a human donor who had recovered from COVID-19. V usage is TRBV7-2 and J usage is TRBJ2-7; TRBD1 is a possible D gene (5 bases). In nucleotides, the CDR3 is TGTGCCAGCAGCTTAGAATACGACAGATACTTC. It codes for CASSLEYDRYF.